A selection of T cell receptor beta chains follows, all from one sample in a study of T cell responses to AZD1222 COVID-19 vaccine. Repertoires were generated with immunoSEQ multiplex PCR, while TCRdb's copy carries only in-frame clones and drops some. Of some 150,000 clones in the sample, approximately 90% were seen once. Source: peripheral blood, taken 28 days after the second AZD1222 dose. Receptors originate from an adult who received the AZD1222 COVID-19 vaccine. The CDR3 runs from the conserved cysteine through the conserved F or W. A D gene is named only where the DNA matches it firmly.

length | J | D | V | CDR3
15 | TRBJ2-1 | - | TRBV2 | CASSERTSRLNEQFF
15 | TRBJ1-5 | - | TRBV6-5 | CASTGGGGRDQPQHF
13 | TRBJ2-1 | - | TRBV12-5 | CASGLVRMDWQFF
14 | TRBJ1-1 | - | TRBV6-5 | CASSFQRGITEAFF
13 | TRBJ2-2 | - | TRBV6-6 | CASSYVVPGELFF
15 | TRBJ2-5 | - | TRBV28 | CASSLNGNTEETQYF
12 | TRBJ1-5 | - | TRBV30 | CAWSDPNQPQHF
14 | TRBJ2-4 | TRBD2 | TRBV19 | CASKEPGGKNIQYF
20 | TRBJ2-5 | TRBD1 | TRBV15 | CATSSWTGQGSLPRRETQYF
17 | TRBJ1-1 | - | TRBV9 | CASSVATGGPMNTEAFF
16 | TRBJ1-4 | - | TRBV5-1 | CASSLFSRTANEKLFF
13 | TRBJ1-1 | - | TRBV6-5 | CASRLSGLLEAFF
15 | TRBJ2-1 | - | TRBV14 | CASSQGLGRHNEQFF
15 | TRBJ1-2 | - | TRBV6-1 | CASSEWGGAPRGYTF
14 | TRBJ1-2 | - | TRBV6-2/TRBV6-3 | CASSYPQSNYGYTF
14 | TRBJ1-4 | - | TRBV19 | CASRDRSTNEKLFF
15 | TRBJ1-5 | TRBD1 | TRBV19 | CASSIRDRLGQPQHF
15 | TRBJ1-5 | - | TRBV9 | CASSRSWDRFQPQHF
16 | TRBJ1-5 | - | TRBV18 | CASSPEGQRLNQPQHF
13 | TRBJ1-2 | - | TRBV6-4 | CASSARGGYGYTF
12 | TRBJ1-2 | - | TRBV18 | CASSDPNYGYTF
13 | TRBJ1-6 | TRBD1 | TRBV12-3/TRBV12-4 | CASSRDSYSPLHF
18 | TRBJ2-7 | TRBD1 | TRBV30 | CAWRERPIPGQVNYEQYF
15 | TRBJ2-7 | TRBD2 | TRBV6-6 | CASSSTSGEGWKQYF
15 | TRBJ1-5 | - | TRBV6-6 | CASSYSQAANQPQHF
16 | TRBJ1-4 | - | TRBV2 | CASSERQAATNEKLFF
14 | TRBJ1-4 | - | TRBV15 | CATSREEGVDKLFF
14 | TRBJ2-2 | - | TRBV4-3 | CASSQGRVVGELFF
15 | TRBJ2-5 | TRBD2 | TRBV11-1 | CASSLVGGGGETQYF
12 | TRBJ1-1 | - | TRBV6-5 | CASIDRSTEAFF
13 | TRBJ2-3 | - | TRBV9 | CASTFQGRDTQYF
16 | TRBJ2-1 | - | TRBV7-2 | CASSLVSSWGAAEQFF
17 | TRBJ2-6 | - | TRBV19 | CATAQGPTSSGANVLTF
16 | TRBJ1-2 | TRBD1 | TRBV5-1 | CASSFAQGATNYGYTF
14 | TRBJ1-1 | TRBD1 | TRBV4-1 | CASSLQGGRDEAFF
14 | TRBJ1-5 | - | TRBV12-5 | CASGLVAARGPQHF
12 | TRBJ1-2 | - | TRBV6-5 | CASSNGVYGYTF
15 | TRBJ2-2 | - | TRBV27 | CASSPSNRATGELFF
18 | TRBJ2-7 | TRBD2 | TRBV10-3 | CAISDGVAGLDLSYEQYF
13 | TRBJ1-2 | - | TRBV3-1/TRBV3-2 | CASSQGTNYGYTF
13 | TRBJ1-2 | - | TRBV5-6 | CASSPGVDYGYTF
13 | TRBJ1-6 | - | TRBV7-9 | CASSSLGGSPLHF
13 | TRBJ1-2 | - | TRBV5-6 | CASSGTGSSGYTF
16 | TRBJ2-3 | TRBD2 | TRBV5-1 | CASSFRAGGGTDTQYF
15 | TRBJ1-4 | - | TRBV5-5 | CASSLSLSQNEKLFF
13 | TRBJ1-2 | TRBD1 | TRBV5-4 | CASSSRDSNAYTF
14 | TRBJ2-3 | - | TRBV5-8 | CASSLVGSTDTQYF